These 14 T cell receptor beta chains were all obtained from the same sample, sequenced in a study of STAT3 mutations in large granular lymphocyte leukemia. Their specific antigens are unknown. Data came from immunoSEQ multiplex PCR; TCRdb stores just in-frame clones and leaves some out. The table has fewer than 11,000 clones, roughly 55% seen once. General study results and limits: Every T-cell large granular lymphocyte leukemia patient had at least one immunodominant TCR beta clonotype.

Material: peripheral blood mononuclear cells. Source of these receptors: a boy younger than 18 with T-cell large granular lymphocyte leukemia. Some clones in this sample may be carry-over from other donors' samples.

The table lists this clone with a count of one. The chain combines TRBV5-6 with TRBJ2-6; D call uncertain. The germline V and J ends were trimmed by 3 bases and 0 bases, with 10 bases remaining between them. Germline V gene data show CDR1 as SGHDT and CDR2 as YYEEEE. This CDR3 has 16 residues. CDR3: CASSYEVSSGANVLTF. DNA for the CDR3: TGTGCCAGCAGCTATGAGGTGAGCTCTGGGGCCAACGTCCTGACTTTC.

About this clone: The junction departs from germline at one end; a sequencing error may be responsible. This sequence joins TRBV7-7 and TRBJ2-7; D not certain. The CDR3 spans 15 residues. CDR1 and CDR2 (germline): SSHAT, FNYEAQ (reference sequence). CDR3 sequence (DNA): TGTGCTAGCAGCCCAGACTTGACCCTACCCTACGAGCAGTACTTC. This codes for CASSPDLTLPYEQYF. Full variable domain (rest looked up from reference TRBV7-7 and TRBJ2-7): GAGVSQSPRYKVTKRGQDVTLRCDPISSHATLYWYQQALGQGPEFLTYFNYEAQPDKSGLPSDRFSAERPEGSISTLTIQRTEQRDSAMYRCASSPDLTLPYEQYFGPGTRLTVT.

J is TRBJ2-7 and V is TRBV5-1, with TRBD2 matching over 10 bases. The ends lost 2 bases at V and 7 bases at J; junction bases unmatched: 3. Germline V gene lookup returns CDR1 SGHRS and CDR2 YFSETQ. This CDR3 contains 13 residues. CDR3 sequence reads: CASSFPSGGEQYF. The CDR3 nucleotides read TGCGCCAGCAGCTTCCCTAGCGGGGGTGAGCAGTACTTC.

This clone was counted once. This chain joins TRBV5-1 and TRBJ2-1, with 9 bases fitting TRBD1. V gave up 0 bases and J gave up 5 bases; unmatched junction bases: 9. Germline assignment: CDR1 SGHRS and CDR2 YFSETQ. The CDR3 consists of 17 residues. This chain's CDR3 is CASSLANYRGQNNEQFF. The CDR3 bases are TGCGCCAGCAGCTTGGCAAACTACAGGGGGCAGAACAATGAGCAGTTCTTC.

The CDR3: CASSQDPLGAVQNSGANVLTF. The CDR3 bases are TGTGCCAGCAGCCAAGATCCTCTCGGGGCAGTTCAAAACTCTGGGGCCAACGTCCTGACTTTC. This chain uses TRBV4-2 with TRBJ2-6; the D gene could be TRBD1 or TRBD2 (5 bases each). V lost 0 bases, J lost 0 bases, and 21 bases lay in between. The CDR3 spans 21 residues. CDR1 and CDR2 from the germline V gene are LGHNA and YNFKEQ.

This clone was seen only a few times. The chain has TRBV6-1 and TRBJ1-6; possibly TRBD1 for D (6 bases). This CDR3 has 15 amino acids. The V end lost 7 bases, the J end lost 6 bases, and 16 bases lay between the germline ends. Germline-derived CDR1 and CDR2 are MNHNS and SASEGT. CDR3 protein: CASNTGIGGNSPLHF. For the CDR3, the DNA is TGTGCCAGCAACACTGGGATAGGGGGTAATTCACCCCTCCACTTT.

This clone was seen only a few times. The rearrangement links TRBV10-2 to TRBJ2-5; D unclear. There are 13 residues in the CDR3. CDR1 is WSHSY, CDR2 SAAADI, per germline. Trimming pared 8 bases from V and 1 base from J, leaving 11 bases between. The CDR3 bases are TGCGCCAGCGGGCCTGGACCCCAAGAGACCCAGTACTTC. Translating it yields CASGPGPQETQYF.

The table lists this clone with a few counts. The V call is TRBV30, the J call TRBJ1-6; no firm D call. The ends were cut back, 6 bases at V and 7 bases at J, with 16 bases in the middle. CDR1 is GTSNPN, CDR2 SVGIG, per germline (reference sequence). The CDR3 has 14 amino acids. This chain's CDR3 is CACPAREGNSPLHF. In DNA form, the CDR3 reads TGTGCCTGCCCTGCAAGGGAGGGCAATTCACCCCTCCACTTT.

The chain has TRBV5-1 and TRBJ2-7; the match to TRBD1 covers 9 bases. The J segment lost 2 bases and the V segment lost 4 bases, leaving 7 bases of the junction unmatched. Per the germline V gene, CDR1 is SGHRS and CDR2 is YFSETQ. This CDR3 is built from 15 residues. In DNA, the CDR3 is TGCGCCAGCAGCGACCGGGACAGGGCCACCTACGAGCAGTACTTC. Residues: CASSDRDRATYEQYF.

This clone was observed a few times. The chain joins TRBV6-6 to TRBJ2-7; 10 positions agree with TRBD2. The CDR3 spans 15 residues. The germline CDR1 and CDR2 sequences are MNHNY and SVGAGI (reference sequence). V was clipped by 2 bases and J by 4 bases; unmatched bases: 5. CDR3 protein: CASSYDASGGYEQYF. CDR3 nucleotides: TGTGCCAGCAGTTACGATGCTAGCGGGGGATACGAGCAGTACTTC.

The V gene is TRBV6-6, the J gene TRBJ1-5; 9 positions agree with TRBD1. J gave up 3 bases and V 6 bases, and 3 bases lay outside the gene matches. CDR1 and CDR2 from the germline V gene are MNHNY and SVGAGI (reference sequence). CDR3 length: 14 amino acids. As DNA, the CDR3 is TGTGCCAGCAGGGACAGGGGTGACAATCAGCCCCAGCATTTT. Translating gives CASRDRGDNQPQHF.

In this sample, this clone turned up a few times. This chain's CDR3 is CSGTVPPDTIYF. As DNA, the CDR3 is TGCAGCGGGACAGTCCCTCCCGACACCATATATTTT. This chain uses TRBV29-1 with TRBJ1-3; D may be TRBD1 (6 bases). The CDR3 consists of 12 residues. Germline V gene data show CDR1 as SQVTM and CDR2 as ANQGSEA. V lost 7 bases, J lost 8 bases, and 15 bases lay in between.

The V and J genes are TRBV5-4 and TRBJ1-2; 8 nucleotides line up with TRBD1. The CDR3 has 14 amino acids. CDR1 is SGHNT and CDR2 is YYREEE in the germline V gene (reference sequence). With V trimmed by 5 bases and J by 0 bases, 3 bases remained unmatched. The CDR3 DNA follows: TGTGCCAGCAGATCGGACAGGGCTAACTATGGCTACACCTTC. Translated: CASRSDRANYGYTF.

V is TRBV18 and J is TRBJ1-6; D is uncertain. Germline lookup yields CDR1 KGHSH and CDR2 LQKENI. V lost 3 bases and J 8 bases, leaving 14 bases between the germline ends. The CDR3 loop spans 15 amino acids. The CDR3 bases are TGTGCCAGCTCACCCTTCATACAACGGGATTCACCCCTCCACTTT. Encoded protein: CASSPFIQRDSPLHF.